Listed here are 18 T cell receptor beta chains from one sample, sequenced in a study of control samples from healthy donors and cancer patients. Libraries were prepared by immunoSEQ multiplex PCR; TCRdb keeps only in-frame clonotypes and omits some of them. The data contain 140,000 or so clones, about nine tenths of them singletons. The specimen was blood. The source of these receptors is a man aged 30 to 39 in good health.

This chain joins TRBV6-4 and TRBJ2-1; 14 bases are shared with TRBD2. CDR1 MRHNA and CDR2 SNTAGT come from the germline V gene. This CDR3 has 15 amino acids. With V trimmed by 2 bases and J by 7 bases, 1 base remained unmatched. The CDR3 DNA is TGTGCCAGCAGTGACGGACTAGCGGGGGGTAATGAGCAGTTCTTC. This encodes CASSDGLAGGNEQFF.

The chain combines TRBV19 with TRBJ1-1, with D unclear. V shed 6 bases and J shed 6 bases, with 17 bases lying between them. Per the germline V gene, CDR1 is LNHDA and CDR2 is SQIVND (reference sequence). CDR3 size: 14 residues. CDR3 in DNA: TGTGCCAGTAGCCTGACCCCGGGAAGTCCTGAAGCTTTCTTT. It codes for CASSLTPGSPEAFF.

The genes are TRBV6-4 and TRBJ1-1; D unresolved. The ends were cut back, 3 bases at V and 6 bases at J, with 11 bases in the middle. CDR1 is MRHNA and CDR2 is SNTAGT in the germline V gene. The CDR3 spans 13 residues. CDR3 protein: CASSEIRGSEAFF. The CDR3 DNA reads as TGTGCCAGCAGTGAGATTCGGGGTTCTGAAGCTTTCTTT.

The chain joins TRBV11-1 to TRBJ2-4, with 9 nucleotides matching TRBD2. V shed 6 bases, J shed 7 bases, and the junction held 7 bases outside the gene matches. The CDR3 contains 14 residues. Per germline, CDR1 SGHAT and CDR2 FQDESV (reference sequence). CDR3 region: CASSQVAGVNIQYF. CDR3 coding DNA: TGTGCCAGCAGTCAAGTAGCGGGAGTTAACATTCAGTACTTC.

The rearrangement joins TRBV5-1 to TRBJ2-1; 12 nucleotides match TRBD2. Germline lookup yields CDR1 SGHRS and CDR2 YFSETQ. This CDR3 is 14 amino acids long. Trimming removed 4 bases from V and 7 bases from J; junction bases left unmatched: 3. The CDR3 region is CASSPSGGANEQFF. Written as DNA, the CDR3 is TGCGCCAGCAGCCCTAGCGGGGGGGCAAATGAGCAGTTCTTC. Full variable domain (rest looked up from reference TRBV5-1 and TRBJ2-1): KAGVTQTPRYLIKTRGQQVTLSCSPISGHRSVSWYQQTPGQGLQFLFEYFSETQRNKGNFPGRFSGRQFSNSRSEMNVSTLELGDSALYLCASSPSGGANEQFFGPGTRLTVL.

The chain links TRBV6-5 to TRBJ2-7; D is uncertain. The V end lost 6 bases, the J end lost 0 bases, and 15 bases lay between the germline ends. The CDR3 has 15 amino acids. Germline loops: CDR1 MNHEY, CDR2 SVGAGI. DNA for the CDR3: TGTGCCAGCAGCCGTACAAAGCCAAGCTCCTACGAGCAGTACTTC. This sequence encodes CASSRTKPSSYEQYF.

The chain recombines TRBV6-5 with TRBJ2-7, with TRBD2 identical over 15 bases. This CDR3 contains 14 residues. The V segment lost 6 bases and the J segment 4 bases; nucleotides outside the gene matches: 1. CDR1 is MNHEY and CDR2 is SVGAGI in the germline V gene. The CDR3 reads CASRGLAGGYEQYF. The CDR3 DNA follows: TGTGCCAGCAGGGGACTAGCGGGGGGTTACGAGCAGTACTTC.

This sequence joins TRBV6-5 and TRBJ1-2; no clear D. The length of the CDR3 is 13 residues. Germline lookup yields CDR1 MNHEY and CDR2 SVGAGI. Trimming removed 0 bases from V and 4 bases from J, with 6 bases in between. CDR3 region: CASSYSGFYGYTF. In DNA form, the CDR3 reads TGTGCCAGCAGTTACTCAGGCTTCTATGGCTACACCTTC.

The genes are TRBV27 and TRBJ1-5; no clear D. V lost 6 bases and J 0 bases, leaving 12 bases between the germline ends. CDR1 is MNHEY and CDR2 is SMNVEV in the germline V gene (reference sequence). This CDR3 has 15 residues. The CDR3 DNA is TGTGCCAGCAGGAAATGGGCCGATAGCAATCAGCCCCAGCATTTT. Translated: CASRKWADSNQPQHF.

The V gene is TRBV30, the J gene TRBJ1-2; 8 nucleotides match TRBD1. The junction had 2 bases not matched to a gene; V was cut back by 2 bases and J by 6 bases. This CDR3 region has 12 residues. Germline lookup yields CDR1 GTSNPN and CDR2 SVGIG (reference sequence). The CDR3 DNA is TGTGCCTGGAGTTGGACAGGGAATGGCTACACCTTC. Protein sequence: CAWSWTGNGYTF.

This chain links TRBV5-1 with TRBJ2-7; D uncertain. CDR1 and CDR2 from the germline V gene are SGHRS and YFSETQ. Trimming took 0 bases from V and 1 from J, leaving 5 bases between them. CDR3 length equals 13 residues. CDR3 coding DNA: TGCGCCAGCAGCTTGGAGTGGTCCTACGAGCAGTACTTC. This encodes CASSLEWSYEQYF.

The chain combines TRBV12-3 or TRBV12-4 with TRBJ1-5; D is uncertain. The CDR3 consists of 13 residues. Trimming stripped 2 bases from V and 5 bases from J, with 7 bases between. The CDR3 DNA reads as TGTGCCAGCAGTTTAAGAGGAGATCAGCCCCAGCATTTT. Protein sequence: CASSLRGDQPQHF.

This rearrangement joins TRBV27 to TRBJ2-7; 10 bases agree with TRBD2. Trimming took 3 bases from V and 4 from J; bases not matched to a gene: 12. The germline V gene has CDR1 MNHEY and CDR2 SMNVEV (reference sequence). The CDR3 is 17 amino acids. The DNA of the CDR3 is TGTGCCAGCAGTTTGGCAGCGGGGGGGCCTCTGACTTACGAGCAGTACTTC. Protein product: CASSLAAGGPLTYEQYF.

The chain combines TRBV5-6 with TRBJ1-2; D is uncertain. There are 12 residues in the CDR3. Germline assignment: CDR1 SGHDT and CDR2 YYEEEE. Deletions cut 1 base from V and 2 bases from J, with 3 bases between. The CDR3 region has the DNA TGTGCCAGCAGCTTGCAAAACTATGGCTACACCTTC. Protein product: CASSLQNYGYTF.

The chain couples TRBV5-6 to TRBJ2-7; D call uncertain. Looked up from germline, CDR1 is SGHDT and CDR2 is YYEEEE. The CDR3 covers 15 residues. V lost 3 bases and J lost 1, with 14 bases in between. CDR3 sequence: CASSSPGKNSYEQYF. The DNA of the CDR3 is TGTGCCAGCAGCTCCCCAGGCAAAAATTCCTACGAGCAGTACTTC.

The genes are TRBV5-4 and TRBJ1-4; 7 nucleotides line up with TRBD1. The trim removed 4 bases at V and 8 bases at J, leaving 8 bases unmatched. CDR3 size: 14 residues. CDR1 is SGHNT, CDR2 YYREEE, per germline (reference sequence). The CDR3 reads CASSPTGDEEKLFF. The CDR3 nucleotides are TGTGCCAGCAGCCCAACAGGGGACGAGGAAAAACTGTTTTTT.

The J gene is TRBJ1-6, the V gene TRBV10-3; possibly TRBD1 for D (5 bases). Germline CDR1 reads ENHRY; CDR2 reads SYGVKD. V was clipped by 8 bases and J by 10 bases, with 18 bases between them. The CDR3 spans 14 residues. This CDR3 is CAIRDSSKGSPLHF. Here the CDR3 DNA reads TGTGCCATCCGGGACTCCTCTAAGGGATCACCCCTCCACTTT.

The chain has TRBV9 and TRBJ2-3, with a weak D call TRBD1 (7 bases). Trimming pared 4 bases from V and 4 bases from J, leaving 16 bases between. The CDR3 totals 15 residues. Germline assignment: CDR1 SGDLS and CDR2 YYNGEE. The DNA for the CDR3 is TGTGCCAGCAGCCCTCAGGGGGGTATTTCAGATACGCAGTATTTT. Amino acid sequence: CASSPQGGISDTQYF.